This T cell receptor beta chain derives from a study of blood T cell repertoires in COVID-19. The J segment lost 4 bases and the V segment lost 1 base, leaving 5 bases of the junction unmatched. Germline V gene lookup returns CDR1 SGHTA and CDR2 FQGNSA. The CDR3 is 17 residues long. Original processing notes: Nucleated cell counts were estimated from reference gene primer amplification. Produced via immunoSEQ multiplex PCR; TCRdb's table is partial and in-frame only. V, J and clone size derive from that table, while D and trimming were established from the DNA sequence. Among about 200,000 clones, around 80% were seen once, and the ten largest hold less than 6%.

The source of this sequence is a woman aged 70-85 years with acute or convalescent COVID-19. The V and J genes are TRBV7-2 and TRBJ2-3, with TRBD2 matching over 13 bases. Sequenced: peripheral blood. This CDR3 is CASSLGTSGRGADTQYF. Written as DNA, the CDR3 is TGTGCCAGCAGCTTAGGAACTAGCGGGAGGGGTGCAGATACGCAGTATTTT. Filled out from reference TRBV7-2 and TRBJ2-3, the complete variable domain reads GAGVSQSPSNKVTEKGKDVELRCDPISGHTALYWYRQSLGQGLEFLIYFQGNSAPDKSGLPSDRFSAERTGGSVSTLTIQRTQQEDSAVYLCASSLGTSGRGADTQYFGPGTRLTVL.